Reported below is one TCR beta chain. Germline-derived CDR1 and CDR2 are LNHDA and SQIVND (reference sequence). Trimming took 6 bases from V and 2 from J, leaving 10 bases between them. The CDR3 sequence is 13 residues long. In the authors' methods: Amplification from reference gene primers served as the basis for estimated nucleated cell counts. Generated by immunoSEQ multiplex PCR, the TCRdb table keeps only in-frame clones and is missing some. That table furnishes V, J and clone size, whereas the DNA furnished D and trimming. The sample consists of about 280,000 clones, about 85% of them appearing once. The sample originates from a study of blood T cell repertoires in COVID-19. Turning to the study itself: Material from acute and convalescent COVID-19 was sourced from the United States, Italy and Spain. PBMCs, B-cell-depleted T cells, or T cells provided the cDNA or gDNA that made up the material.

The rearrangement links TRBV19 to TRBJ1-1; possibly TRBD1 for D (5 bases). The receptor was isolated from a human donor in a cohort sampled during active COVID-19. The sequencing input was peripheral blood. For the CDR3, the DNA is TGTGCCAGTAGATTAGGGGCTAACACTGAAGCTTTCTTT. It encodes CASRLGANTEAFF.